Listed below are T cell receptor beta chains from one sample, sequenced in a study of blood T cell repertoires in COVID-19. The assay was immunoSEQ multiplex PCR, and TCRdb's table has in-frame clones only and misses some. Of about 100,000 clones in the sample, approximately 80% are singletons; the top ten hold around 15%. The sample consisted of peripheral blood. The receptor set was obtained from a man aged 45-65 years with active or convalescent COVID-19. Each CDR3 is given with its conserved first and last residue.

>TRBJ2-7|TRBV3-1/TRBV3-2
CASSPSGRGTYEQYF
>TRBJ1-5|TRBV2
CASSVSGQGYSNQPQHF
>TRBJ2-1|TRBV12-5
CASGPGTSGRGEIGNEQFF
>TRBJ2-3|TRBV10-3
CAISERQGGTQYF
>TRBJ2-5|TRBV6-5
CASIDSGRGAQYF
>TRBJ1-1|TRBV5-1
CASSLTTGAEAFF
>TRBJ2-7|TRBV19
CASSLSAGTSGAYEQYF
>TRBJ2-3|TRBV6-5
CASSLTGVTDTQYF
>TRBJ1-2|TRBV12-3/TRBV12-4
CASSLLAGFGYTF
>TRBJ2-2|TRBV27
CASSLTSGNTGELFF
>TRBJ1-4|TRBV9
CASSDDSFGEKLFF
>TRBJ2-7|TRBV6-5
CASSYWKQGAHEQYF
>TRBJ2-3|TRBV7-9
CASSLAAGVVTQYF
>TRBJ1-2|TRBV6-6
CASSRDRGYGYTF
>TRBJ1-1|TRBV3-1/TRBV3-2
CASSLGGATEAFF
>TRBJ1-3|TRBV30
CAWSSVLYTIYF
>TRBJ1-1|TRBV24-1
CATSDDMEAFF
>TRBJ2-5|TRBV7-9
CASSPSGTQYF
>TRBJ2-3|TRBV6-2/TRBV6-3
CASSYRASGSSTDTQYF
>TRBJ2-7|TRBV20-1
CSASRAPGLAGGEQYF
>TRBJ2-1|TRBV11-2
CASSLDGLAGPHNEQFF
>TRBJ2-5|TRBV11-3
CASSLEGRETQYF
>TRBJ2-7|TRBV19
CATQIRDRGLRYEQYF
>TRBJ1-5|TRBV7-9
CASSPQGTGGDQPQHF
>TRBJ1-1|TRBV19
CASGQGKVITEAFF
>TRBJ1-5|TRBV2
CASSEGQLSNQPQHF
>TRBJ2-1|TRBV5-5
CASSFLAGTLYNEQFF
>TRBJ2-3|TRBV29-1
CSETSGGTDTQYF
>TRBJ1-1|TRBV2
CASGGTGATEAFF
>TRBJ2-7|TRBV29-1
CSAGQGLTYEQYF
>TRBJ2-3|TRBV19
CASGRAGGTDTQYF
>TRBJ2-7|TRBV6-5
CASSPDLFGGYEQYF
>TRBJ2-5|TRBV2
CASNGRGVETQYF
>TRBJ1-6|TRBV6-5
CASRQDVNSPLHF
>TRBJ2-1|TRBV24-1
CATSVDGYNEQFF
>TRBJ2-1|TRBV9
CASSVGTSEGGEQFF
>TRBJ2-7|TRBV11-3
CASSEGGGSYEQYF
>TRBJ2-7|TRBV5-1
CASSLKFSGGPYEQYF
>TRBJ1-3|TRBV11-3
CASSPGLAGNTIYF
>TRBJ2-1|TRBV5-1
CASSSSGTSGSMVHEQFF
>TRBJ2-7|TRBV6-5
CASARQESYEQYF
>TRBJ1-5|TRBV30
CAWSAPGDQPQHF
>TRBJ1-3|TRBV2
CASSDRRGHTIYF
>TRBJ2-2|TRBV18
CASSPERTGELFF
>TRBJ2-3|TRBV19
CASSSGGGTDTQYF
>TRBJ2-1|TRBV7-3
CASSLGVGEQFF
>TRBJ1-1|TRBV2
CASHPDRQRGTEAFF
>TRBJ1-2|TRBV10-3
CAISEMAGRRGYTF
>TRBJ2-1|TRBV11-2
CASRSGVRWEGNEQFF
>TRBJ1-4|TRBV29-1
CSAKTGAPNEKLFF
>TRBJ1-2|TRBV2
CASSELGLNGYTF
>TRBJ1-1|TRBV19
CASSISGNTEAFF
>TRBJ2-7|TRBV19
CASRFCGAGIQYEQYF
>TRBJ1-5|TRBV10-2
CASSESNRVASNQPQHF
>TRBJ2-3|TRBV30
CAWSVGLAGFTDTQYF
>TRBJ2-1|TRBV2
CASSGTSGAYNEQFF
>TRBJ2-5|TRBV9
CASSVQGTQYF